Presented here are 14 T cell receptor beta chains from one specimen sequenced in a study of T cells in Graves' hyperthyroidism and ophthalmopathy. Authors of the study amplified TCR beta CDR3 regions from RNA transcripts. RT-PCR in the first round (using the HTBI primer set) targeted the TCR CDR3. TCRdb re-derived calls from the multiplex PCR reads in MiXCR, one entry per CDR3 protein. The sample gives 500,000 to 600,000 distinct CDR3 sequences, approximately 20% of which show up once; approximately 48% is in the top ten. Sequencing used blood. The receptors originated from a middle-aged man with Graves' ophthalmopathy.

The chain carries TRBV6-2 or TRBV6-3 and TRBJ1-5, with D possibly being TRBD1 (6 bases). Looked up from germline, CDR1 is MNHEY and CDR2 is SVGEGT. CDR3 length equals 13 residues. V lost 10 bases, J lost 6 bases, and 16 bases lay in between. The CDR3 coding sequence is TGTGCCACCCGAGGGGGGGCGGGTCAGCCCCAGCATTTT. Translating it yields CATRGGAGQPQHF.

The genes are TRBV20-1 and TRBJ1-1, with D possibly matching TRBD1 (6 bases). Germline lookup yields CDR1 DFQATT and CDR2 SNEGSKA (reference sequence). The ends were cut back, 6 bases at V and 6 bases at J, with 17 bases in the middle. The CDR3 extends over 13 amino acids. The CDR3, as DNA: TGCAGTGCCAGGCAGGGGCGTGAGGCTGAAGCTTTCTTT. This gives the protein CSARQGREAEAFF.

V gene TRBV7-3 combines with J gene TRBJ2-3, with D unclear. V lost 5 bases and J 2 bases, leaving 8 bases between the germline ends. The CDR3 has 13 amino acids. CDR1 SGHTA and CDR2 FQGTGA come from the germline V gene. CDR3 coding DNA: TGTGCCAGCAGCGAGATGTACACAGATACGCAGTATTTT. Encoded protein: CASSEMYTDTQYF.

The DNA for the CDR3 is TGTGCCAGCAGCTCAACCGGGTCCGGGTTTCATTCACCCCTCCACTTT. Its protein product is CASSSTGSGFHSPLHF. The gene calls are TRBV7-9 and TRBJ1-6; D is ambiguous. V was pared by 4 bases and J by 8 bases, with 18 bases between. The CDR3 sequence is 16 residues long. Germline CDR1 and CDR2: SEHNR and FQNEAQ (reference sequence).

The gene calls are TRBV20-1 and TRBJ2-1; 9 bases map to TRBD2. The ends lost 6 bases at V and 0 bases at J; junction bases unmatched: 9. CDR3 length: 16 amino acids. Germline CDR1 DFQATT, CDR2 SNEGSKA (reference sequence). The CDR3 here is CSAAAASGISYNEQFF. CDR3 in DNA: TGCAGTGCCGCGGCGGCTAGCGGGATCTCCTACAATGAGCAGTTCTTC.

The gene calls are TRBV12-3 or TRBV12-4 and TRBJ1-2; 7 nucleotides line up with TRBD1. The CDR3 covers 13 residues. J gave up 4 bases and V 4 bases, and 3 bases lay outside the gene matches. DNA of the CDR3: TGTGCCAGCAGTTGGGGGACAGCCTATGGCTACACCTTC. This sequence encodes CASSWGTAYGYTF.

DNA of the CDR3: TGTGCCAGCGCTAGCGGGAGGGCCAATGAGCAGTTCTTC. It translates to CASASGRANEQFF. The rearrangement links TRBV2 to TRBJ2-1; 12 nucleotides match TRBD2. V was pared by 8 bases and J by 6 bases, with 2 bases of the junction left unmatched. Germline loops: CDR1 SNHLY, CDR2 FYNNEI. This CDR3 comprises 13 residues.

There are many counts of this clonotype. The rearrangement links TRBV5-8 to TRBJ2-5; possibly TRBD2 for D (5 bases). This CDR3 has 15 residues. V was clipped by 0 bases and J by 7 bases, with 16 bases between them. Germline V gene sequence: CDR1 SGHTS, CDR2 YDEGEE. CDR3 region: CASSLAASPGGTQYF. The CDR3 DNA is TGTGCCAGCAGCTTGGCCGCTAGCCCCGGCGGGACCCAGTACTTC.

The chain joins TRBV20-1 to TRBJ2-3; no reliable D call. Germline assignment: CDR1 DFQATT and CDR2 SNEGSKA (reference sequence). This CDR3 has 13 residues. Deletions cut 3 bases from V and 2 bases from J, with 9 bases between. In nucleotides, the CDR3 is TGCAGTGCTAGGGTCGGACCCACAGATACGCAGTATTTT. Translation: CSARVGPTDTQYF.

This clonotype has a handful of counts. The rearrangement links TRBV5-1 to TRBJ1-1; no clear D. CDR1 SGHRS and CDR2 YFSETQ come from the germline V gene. V was clipped by 10 bases and J by 1 base, with 14 bases between them. The CDR3 is made up of 13 amino acids. CDR3 in DNA: TGCGCCGGCCGGCGGGCAGGGAACACTGAAGCTTTCTTT. This translates into CAGRRAGNTEAFF.

This clonotype was picked up a small number of times. The chain couples TRBV7-2 to TRBJ1-5; D uncertain. Germline CDR1 and CDR2: SGHTA and FQGNSA. This CDR3 is 13 amino acids long. Deletions cut 5 bases from V and 7 bases from J, with 12 bases between. The CDR3 sequence is CASSPRSGQPQHF. The CDR3 nucleotides read TGTGCCAGCAGCCCCCGTAGCGGACAGCCCCAGCATTTT.

V is TRBV14 and J is TRBJ2-5; 7 nucleotides match TRBD2. V lost 3 bases to trimming and J lost 5 bases; unmatched junction nucleotides: 6. The CDR3 is 14 amino acids. Germline CDR1 and CDR2: SGHDN and FVKESK. The DNA for the CDR3 is TGTGCCAGCAGCCAGCAGGGAGCGGGGGAGACCCAGTACTTC. Translated, it gives CASSQQGAGETQYF.

The chain carries TRBV19 and TRBJ2-1; 13 nucleotides line up with TRBD2. The CDR3 is 17 amino acids. Per the germline V gene, CDR1 is LNHDA and CDR2 is SQIVND (reference sequence). V was pared by 5 bases and J by 6 bases, with 10 bases of the junction left unmatched. CDR3 sequence: CASSRGTSGVLSNEQFF. The CDR3 DNA reads TGTGCCAGTAGTCGAGGGACTAGCGGGGTACTAAGCAATGAGCAGTTCTTC.

This clonotype appeared once. The rearrangement links TRBV11-1 to TRBJ2-1; TRBD2 matches at 9 bases. Germline lookup yields CDR1 SGHAT and CDR2 FQDESV (reference sequence). V lost 6 bases and J lost 2; bases outside the gene matches: 5. The CDR3 loop spans 15 amino acids. The CDR3 sequence is CASRPRGGAYNEQFF. DNA for the CDR3: TGTGCCAGCAGACCGCGGGGGGGAGCCTACAATGAGCAGTTCTTC.